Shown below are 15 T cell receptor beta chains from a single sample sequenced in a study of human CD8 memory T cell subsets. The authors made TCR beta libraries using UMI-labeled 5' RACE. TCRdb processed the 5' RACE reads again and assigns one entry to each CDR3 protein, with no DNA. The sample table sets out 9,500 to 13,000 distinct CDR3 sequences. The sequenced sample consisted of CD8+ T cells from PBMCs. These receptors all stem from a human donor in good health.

The CDR3 spells CASSYLLPRDNTEAFF. The chain employs TRBV6-5 and TRBJ1-1. The CDR3 runs 16 residues. Per germline, CDR1 MNHEY and CDR2 SVGAGI.

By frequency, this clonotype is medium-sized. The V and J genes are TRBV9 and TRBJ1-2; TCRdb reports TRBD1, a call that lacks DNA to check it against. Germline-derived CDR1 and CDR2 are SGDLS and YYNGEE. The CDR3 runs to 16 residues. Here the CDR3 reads CASSGRRDSFFYGYTF.

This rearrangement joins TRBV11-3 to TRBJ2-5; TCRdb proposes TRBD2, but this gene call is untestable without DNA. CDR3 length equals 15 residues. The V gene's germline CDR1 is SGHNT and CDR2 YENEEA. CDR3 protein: CASSLDRTAGGTQYF.

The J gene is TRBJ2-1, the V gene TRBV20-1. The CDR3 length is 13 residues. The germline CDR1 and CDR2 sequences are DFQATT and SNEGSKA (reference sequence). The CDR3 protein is CSARVEPYNEQFF.

The CDR3 loop reads CASRGQNGYTF. The chain combines TRBV2 with TRBJ1-2. Germline CDR1 is SNHLY and CDR2 is FYNNEI. The CDR3 loop spans 11 amino acids.

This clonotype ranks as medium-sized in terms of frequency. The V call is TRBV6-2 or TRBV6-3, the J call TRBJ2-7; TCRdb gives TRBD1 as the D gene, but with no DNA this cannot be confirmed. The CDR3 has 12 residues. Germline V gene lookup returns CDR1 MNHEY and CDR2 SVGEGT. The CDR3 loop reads CASSRQGSEQYF.

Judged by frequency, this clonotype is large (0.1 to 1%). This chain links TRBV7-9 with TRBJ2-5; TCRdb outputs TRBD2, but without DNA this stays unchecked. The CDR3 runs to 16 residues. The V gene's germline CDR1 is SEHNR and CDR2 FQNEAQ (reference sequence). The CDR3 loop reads CASSLLDSGRQETQYF. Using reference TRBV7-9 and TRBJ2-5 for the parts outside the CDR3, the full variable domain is DTGVSQNPRHKITKRGQNVTFRCDPISEHNRLYWYRQTLGQGPEFLTYFQNEAQLEKSRLLSDRFSAERPKGSFSTLEIQRTEQGDSAMYLCASSLLDSGRQETQYFGPGTRLLVL.

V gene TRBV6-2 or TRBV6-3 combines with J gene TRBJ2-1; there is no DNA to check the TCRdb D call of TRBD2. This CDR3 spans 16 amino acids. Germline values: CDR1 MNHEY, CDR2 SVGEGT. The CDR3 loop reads CASSYEAGNYYNEQFF.

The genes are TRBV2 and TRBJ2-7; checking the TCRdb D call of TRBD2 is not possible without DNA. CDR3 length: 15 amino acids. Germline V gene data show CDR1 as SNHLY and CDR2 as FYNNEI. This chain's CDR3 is CASSEAGSVTFEQYF.

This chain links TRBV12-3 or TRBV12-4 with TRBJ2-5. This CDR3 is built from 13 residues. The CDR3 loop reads CASSFGGKETQYF.

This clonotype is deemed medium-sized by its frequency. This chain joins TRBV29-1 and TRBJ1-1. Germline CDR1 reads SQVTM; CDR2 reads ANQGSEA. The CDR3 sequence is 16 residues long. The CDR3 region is CSVVVPARAPNTEAFF.

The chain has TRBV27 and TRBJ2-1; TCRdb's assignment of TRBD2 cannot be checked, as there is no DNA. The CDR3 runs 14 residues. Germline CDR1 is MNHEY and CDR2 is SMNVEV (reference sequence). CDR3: CASSLGTGSNEQFF.

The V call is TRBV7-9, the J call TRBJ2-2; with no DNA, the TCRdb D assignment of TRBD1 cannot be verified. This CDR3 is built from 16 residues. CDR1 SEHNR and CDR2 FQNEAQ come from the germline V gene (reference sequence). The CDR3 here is CASSLGPGQNTGELFF.

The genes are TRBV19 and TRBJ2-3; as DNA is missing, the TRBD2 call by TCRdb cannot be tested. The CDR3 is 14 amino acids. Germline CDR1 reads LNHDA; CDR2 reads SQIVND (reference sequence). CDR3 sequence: CASSPGLITDTQYF.

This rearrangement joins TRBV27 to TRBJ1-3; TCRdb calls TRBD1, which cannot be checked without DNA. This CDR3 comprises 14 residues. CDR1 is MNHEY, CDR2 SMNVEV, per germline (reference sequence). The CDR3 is CASSLMGAGNTIYF.